This T cell receptor beta chain appears in the sequencing data of a study of T cell changes during pregnancy in multiple sclerosis. The CDR3 has 13 residues. The V end lost 3 bases, the J end lost 4 bases, and 10 bases lay between the germline ends. Germline V lookup: CDR1 SGHNT, CDR2 YYREEE (reference sequence). The protocol was immunoSEQ multiplex PCR, while the TCRdb copy is restricted to in-frame clones and leaves out a portion. Of under 55,000 clones listed, 85% to 95% are singletons. The chain employs TRBV5-4 and TRBJ1-2; possible D gene TRBD1, 6 bases. This TCR was sampled from a female donor in good health, enrolled as a control in a pregnancy study. The sample here was CD4+ T cells from peripheral blood mononuclear cells, taken after pregnancy. The CDR3 nucleotides read TGTGCCAGCAGCTCACAGGGAATCTATGGCTACACCTTC. This encodes CASSSQGIYGYTF.